These T cell receptor beta chains were read from a single sample in a study of PD-L1 blockade in urothelial cancer. Generated by immunoSEQ multiplex PCR, the TCRdb table keeps only in-frame clones and is missing some. The sample has some 20,000 clones; around 88% are singletons. The material sequenced was PBMCs, taken around atezolizumab (anti-PD-L1) treatment. These receptors were taken from a man in his forties or fifties with urothelial cancer. The CDR3 runs from the conserved cysteine through the conserved F or W. The D gene is left open where the match is weak. Where a row states a size, it is once, few, many or the class of an expanded clone; other rows omit it.

cdr3_aa cdr3_nt d_call v_call clone_size j_call
CASSPRRQNTEAFF TGTGCCAGCAGTCCCCGCCGACAGAACACTGAAGCTTTCTTT - TRBV6-1 - TRBJ1-1
CASSPPLGVGETQYF TGCGCCAGCAGCCCTCCCCTAGGTGTAGGAGAGACCCAGTACTTC - TRBV5-1 - TRBJ2-5
CASSRLNTGELFF TGTGCCAGCAGTCGCCTAAACACCGGGGAGCTGTTTTTT - TRBV27 few TRBJ2-2
CASSEVTIVSGRNSYEQYF TGTGCCAGCAGTGAAGTAACCATTGTTAGCGGGAGGAATTCCTACGAGCAGTACTTC TRBD2 TRBV6-1 - TRBJ2-7
CASSAGQGNQPQHF TGTGCCAGCAGCGCGGGACAGGGAAATCAGCCCCAGCATTTT TRBD1 TRBV5-4 - TRBJ1-5
CASSKDTSGGPINPSSTDTQYF TGTGCCAGCAGCAAAGACACTAGCGGGGGGCCTATCAACCCATCTAGCACAGATACGCAGTATTTT - TRBV21-1 - TRBJ2-3
CASSMTGSSGNTIYF TGTGCCAGCAGTATGACAGGGAGCTCTGGAAACACCATATATTTT TRBD1 TRBV6-1 - TRBJ1-3
CASSDGTPSTDTQYF TGCGCCAGCAGCGACGGGACACCTAGCACAGATACGCAGTATTTT - TRBV5-1 - TRBJ2-3
CAWYGTSQYF TGTGCCTGGTATGGGACTTCTCAGTATTTT - TRBV30 - TRBJ2-3
CASSVDTGVAYEQYF TGTGCCAGCAGCGTAGATACAGGGGTGGCCTACGAGCAGTACTTC TRBD1 TRBV9 - TRBJ2-7
CASSGGTGKGEQYF TGTGCCAGCAGCGGTGGGACAGGGAAAGGCGAGCAGTACTTC TRBD1 TRBV5-5 once TRBJ2-7
CASSEFPSGDHNEQFF TGTGCCAGCAGTGAATTTCCTAGCGGGGACCACAATGAGCAGTTCTTC TRBD2 TRBV2 - TRBJ2-1
CATSRTDVGRTYEQYF TGTGCCACCAGCAGAACCGACGTGGGGCGAACCTACGAGCAGTACTTC - TRBV15 - TRBJ2-7
CASNIAGKGYNEQFF TGTGCCAGCAACATAGCGGGGAAGGGGTACAATGAGCAGTTCTTC TRBD2 TRBV5-4 - TRBJ2-1
CASSSQVYEQYF TGTGCCAGCAGCTCGCAGGTTTACGAGCAGTACTTC - TRBV7-2 - TRBJ2-7
CASIWGLGGNQPQHF TGTGCCAGCATCTGGGGGCTGGGTGGCAATCAGCCCCAGCATTTT - TRBV6-1 - TRBJ1-5
CASSPLGGAGVYEQFF TGTGCCAGCAGTCCCCTGGGGGGAGCGGGAGTGTATGAGCAGTTCTTC TRBD2 TRBV27 - TRBJ2-1
CASSSGQTYYEQYF TGTGCCAGCAGCTCGGGACAGACGTACTACGAGCAGTACTTC TRBD1 TRBV11-2 - TRBJ2-7
CASSLAWQPGGEAFF TGTGCCAGCAGTTTAGCGTGGCAGCCAGGGGGGGAAGCTTTCTTT TRBD1 TRBV28 - TRBJ1-1
CATSRVPEGFSSYNEQFF TGTGCCACCAGCAGAGTCCCAGAGGGATTCAGCTCCTACAATGAGCAGTTCTTC - TRBV15 - TRBJ2-1
CAWSGGGAIEAFF TGTGCCTGGAGTGGCGGGGGGGCAATTGAAGCTTTCTTT - TRBV30 - TRBJ1-1
CASSSTRDRGRYEQYF TGTGCCAGCAGTTCGACCCGGGACAGGGGCCGCTACGAGCAGTACTTC TRBD1 TRBV27 - TRBJ2-7
CASSYRDTFSTQYF TGTGCCAGCAGTTACAGGGACACCTTTTCGACGCAGTATTTT - TRBV27 - TRBJ2-3
CSVKTAWNEQYF TGCAGCGTAAAGACTGCGTGGAACGAGCAGTACTTC - TRBV29-1 once TRBJ2-7
CASNARGGGNQPQHF TGTGCCAGTAACGCTCGGGGGGGCGGCAATCAGCCCCAGCATTTT - TRBV19 - TRBJ1-5
CASSPKGQGSSYNADTQYF TGTGCCAGCAGCCCCAAGGGACAGGGGAGTTCATATAACGCAGATACGCAGTATTTT TRBD1 TRBV13 - TRBJ2-3
CASSFTGGWDEKLFF TGTGCCAGCAGTTTCACAGGGGGGTGGGATGAAAAACTGTTTTTT TRBD1 TRBV27 - TRBJ1-4
CSVGGRPSYEQYF TGCAGCGTTGGGGGGCGGCCCTCCTACGAGCAGTACTTC - TRBV29-1 - TRBJ2-7
CASSLFILSSYEQYF TGTGCCAGCAGCTTATTTATCCTCAGCTCCTACGAGCAGTACTTC - TRBV7-2 - TRBJ2-7
CASSPRGGARTDTQYF TGTGCCAGCAGTCCTCGGGGAGGGGCGCGAACAGATACGCAGTATTTT TRBD2 TRBV25-1 - TRBJ2-3
CASRGGQSLYEQYF TGTGCCAGCAGGGGCGGACAGAGCCTCTACGAGCAGTACTTC - TRBV6-5 - TRBJ2-7
CASSLGLGGSSYNEQFF TGTGCCAGCAGCTTAGGCCTGGGCGGGAGCTCCTACAATGAGCAGTTCTTC TRBD2 TRBV7-6 - TRBJ2-1
CASSEGTGDGETQYF TGTGCCAGCAGTGAAGGTACAGGGGATGGGGAGACCCAGTACTTC TRBD1 TRBV6-1 - TRBJ2-5
CASSKLGQGSTNEKLFF TGTGCCAGCAGCAAACTGGGACAGGGGTCAACTAATGAAAAACTGTTTTTT TRBD1 TRBV9 - TRBJ1-4
CASSYREGLYNEQFF TGTGCCAGCAGCTACAGGGAGGGCCTCTACAATGAGCAGTTCTTC - TRBV7-8 - TRBJ2-1
CAWSVQGETQYF TGTGCCTGGAGTGTACAGGGTGAGACCCAGTACTTC - TRBV30 - TRBJ2-5
CASSQLAGGYNEQFF TGTGCCAGCAGCCAACTAGCGGGAGGATACAATGAGCAGTTCTTC TRBD2 TRBV28 - TRBJ2-1
CASSLPRQFMNNEQFF TGTGCCAGTAGTCTGCCACGACAGTTTATGAACAATGAGCAGTTCTTC - TRBV19 - TRBJ2-1
CASSLTGQGTDTQYF TGTGCCAGCAGCCTCACGGGACAGGGCACAGATACGCAGTATTTT TRBD1 TRBV7-2 - TRBJ2-3
CASRAGLSNYGYTF TGTGCCAGCAGGGCAGGGTTGTCTAACTATGGCTACACCTTC - TRBV6-5 - TRBJ1-2
CAWSEAGGSDTQYF TGTGCCTGGAGTGAGGCGGGGGGGTCTGATACGCAGTATTTT TRBD2 TRBV30 - TRBJ2-3